One sample yielded the 2 T cell receptor beta chains listed below, sequenced in a study of control samples from healthy donors and cancer patients (dated by TCRdb to 2018 to 2021). Library generation was performed with the immunoSEQ multiplex PCR assay. Here the immuneACCESS table is served through TCRdb, limited to in-frame sequences with V and J called. Missing clones are a known gap in these copies; in checked studies unresolved V genes cover under half, and the rest lacks a known reason. This sample holds around 140,000 clones; about 90% were observed only once. Over 6% of the sample comes from the top ten. The sample comprised blood. These receptor sequences come from a young man in good health.

The chain combines TRBV6-1 with TRBJ1-6; D is undetermined. This CDR3 is 14 amino acids long. CDR1 is MNHNS, CDR2 SASEGT, per germline. V dropped 2 bases and J dropped 6 bases, with 8 bases sitting between them. CDR3 sequence (DNA): TGTGCCAGCAGTGAAACAGCTTTTAATTCACCCCTCCACTTT. This translates into CASSETAFNSPLHF.

The CDR3 region is CASSPGRMNTEAFF. CDR3 coding DNA: TGTGCCAGCAGTCCGGGACGTATGAACACTGAAGCTTTCTTT. This chain connects TRBV27 to TRBJ1-1; D is perhaps TRBD1 (5 bases). This CDR3 has 14 residues. The V end lost 5 bases, the J end lost 0 bases, and 10 bases lay between the germline ends. Germline assignment: CDR1 MNHEY and CDR2 SMNVEV (reference sequence).